This T cell receptor beta chain stems from a study of shared clonotypes between healthy human individuals. Clones were sequenced by immunoSEQ multiplex PCR, and TCRdb holds only the in-frame ones, with some missing. Among about 980,000 clones listed, 60% to 85% were seen once. This CDR3 has 14 amino acids. With V trimmed by 6 bases and J by 4 bases, 7 bases remained unmatched. Germline V gene sequence: CDR1 MNHEY, CDR2 SVGAGI. Sequencing input: memory CD4+ T cells sorted from blood. Subset in this sample: CD45RA-negative fraction. The V and J genes are TRBV6-5 and TRBJ2-7; 9 bases are shared with TRBD1. This clonotype was sampled from a man in his late teens or twenties in good health. CDR3 nucleotide sequence: TGTGCCAGCAGGGGACAGGGAGGGCTATACGAGCAGTACTTC. As protein: CASRGQGGLYEQYF.